This TCR beta chain is from a study of T cell clonotyping in hematopoietic cell transplantation. Study at large: Cytoreduction preceded collection of pretransplant recipient samples.

A word on this clone: What it binds is unknown.

General study points: At the given depth, recipient repertoires were over 95% de novo clonotypes. Graft donor and pretransplant recipient Inverse Simpson Index values predicted broader posttransplant TCR diversity.

Sequencing used immunoSEQ multiplex PCR; TCRdb keeps in-frame clones, though not all of them. The data hold roughly 16,000 clones, with 93% observed a single time. Between the trimmed V and J ends, which lost 0 bases and 0 bases, there was a span of 7 bases. Germline V CDR1 and CDR2: SGHNT, YYREEE (reference sequence). The CDR3 is made up of 15 amino acids. Noted time point: recipient sample about 28 days before transplant, after cytoreduction. The genes are TRBV5-4 and TRBJ2-1, with D possibly matching TRBD2 (5 bases). Sequencing used peripheral blood mononuclear cells, obtained before stem cell transplant. The sequence was obtained from a man between 18 and 29 years old with biphenotypic leukemia. Some clones in this sample may be carry-over from other donors' samples. CDR3 nucleotides: TGTGCCAGCAGCTTGGCCCGGGGCTCCTACAATGAGCAGTTCTTC. It yields the protein CASSLARGSYNEQFF.